This TCR beta chain was captured by sequencing in a study of CD8 T cells in ankylosing spondylitis. Points from the study as a whole: Certain motif variants had earlier appeared in reactive arthritis synovial fluid and blood. The clones that were linked to disease were reported to be significantly enriched in matched synovial fluid samples from ankylosing spondylitis patients. Seemingly distinctive of ankylosing spondylitis blood was a TCR beta motif formed by eight highly homologous variants.

To note about this clonotype: Antigen unknown.

V lost 0 bases, J lost 4 bases, and 18 bases lay in between. The CDR3 length is 17 residues. Molecular-barcoded quantitative 5'-RACE produced these TCR beta libraries. TCRdb re-called the 5' RACE reads through MiXCR, storing one row per CDR3 protein. This sample yields hundreds of thousands of distinct CDR3 sequences, of which 25% to 30% are seen a single time; 0.75% to 0.9% belongs to the top ten. The clonotype was recovered from a male donor with ankylosing spondylitis. Sequencing was done on a sample of blood, either unsorted or a sorted T cell fraction (not recorded which). The chain links TRBV12-3 or TRBV12-4 to TRBJ1-2; tentative D call: TRBD1 (5 bases). The CDR3 sequence is CASSLAWGRDGVYGYTF. The CDR3 nucleotides are TGTGCCAGCAGTTTAGCTTGGGGGAGGGACGGGGTCTATGGCTACACCTTC.